A selection of T cell receptor beta chains follows, all from one sample in a study of response to subunit inactivated influenza vaccine. Via MiXCR, TCRdb re-called the RT-PCR reads, giving one row per CDR3 protein. The table shows 500,000 to 650,000 distinct CDR3 sequences, with 6.5% to 8% occurring only once. The sample in question was PBMCs from blood, obtained roughly 24 months after vaccination. The receptor set was obtained from a man in his fifties or sixties who received an inactivated influenza vaccine. Both conserved end residues are part of each CDR3. A D gene is named only where the DNA matches it firmly. Rows may omit the clone size; those that give it use once, few, many or a size class.

V: TRBV18
J: TRBJ2-1
size: few
D: NA
DNA: TGTGCCAGCTCAATACAGCTAGACAATGAGCAGTTCTTC
CDR3: CASSIQLDNEQFF

V: TRBV4-2
J: TRBJ1-3
size: few
D: TRBD1
DNA: TGTGCCAGCAGCCAAGCCGGGACAGCGTACTCTGGAAACACCATATATTTT
CDR3: CASSQAGTAYSGNTIYF

V: TRBV18
J: TRBJ2-5
size: NA
D: NA
DNA: TGTGCCAGCTCCCCTACACCGGGTAGCGTACAAGAGACCCAGTACTTC
CDR3: CASSPTPGSVQETQYF

V: TRBV5-1
J: TRBJ2-3
size: many
D: NA
DNA: TGCGCCAGCAGCGGCGGGGAAAACACAGATACGCAGTATTTT
CDR3: CASSGGENTDTQYF

V: TRBV5-1
J: TRBJ2-3
size: few
D: NA
DNA: TGCGCCAGCAGCTTGGACGAAAATACGCAGTATTTT
CDR3: CASSLDENTQYF

V: TRBV29-1
J: TRBJ2-3
size: NA
D: TRBD1
DNA: TGCAGCGCCACGTGGGACAGGGGCACAGATACGCAGTATTTT
CDR3: CSATWDRGTDTQYF

V: TRBV20-1
J: TRBJ2-3
size: NA
D: TRBD2
DNA: TGCAGTGCTGAGGGGACTAGGGGTTTTGGAGATACGCAGTATTTT
CDR3: CSAEGTRGFGDTQYF

V: TRBV5-1
J: TRBJ2-2
size: NA
D: NA
DNA: TGCGCCAGCAGCTTGGGGGCCCGGAACACCGGGGAGCTGTTTTTT
CDR3: CASSLGARNTGELFF

V: TRBV4-3
J: TRBJ2-1
size: NA
D: TRBD2
DNA: TGCGCCAGCAGCCAAGATCTGGGTAGCGGGGGGCCTTCCTACAATGAGCAGTTCTTC
CDR3: CASSQDLGSGGPSYNEQFF

V: TRBV20-1
J: TRBJ2-7
size: NA
D: TRBD2
DNA: TGCAGTGCTAACGGCCTAGCGGGAGTTGGCGAGCAGTACTTC
CDR3: CSANGLAGVGEQYF

V: TRBV20-1
J: TRBJ2-7
size: few
D: NA
DNA: TGCAGTGCTATCTTCGCGGGCGAGCAGTACTTC
CDR3: CSAIFAGEQYF

V: TRBV20-1
J: TRBJ2-1
size: many
D: NA
DNA: TGCAGTGCTAGAGCGGGCCACAATGAGCAGTTCTTC
CDR3: CSARAGHNEQFF

V: TRBV19
J: TRBJ2-1
size: few
D: NA
DNA: TGTGCCAGTAGTACCAGACAGAACACCTACAATGAGCAGTTCTTC
CDR3: CASSTRQNTYNEQFF

V: TRBV10-3
J: TRBJ2-1
size: few
D: NA
DNA: TGTGCCATCAGTGACTCCGGGGGGCACTACAATGAGCAGTTCTTC
CDR3: CAISDSGGHYNEQFF

V: TRBV20-1
J: TRBJ2-1
size: once
D: TRBD2
DNA: TGCAGTGCTAGAGAAGCGGGGCGCCCCCCCTACAATGAGCAGTTCTTC
CDR3: CSAREAGRPPYNEQFF

V: TRBV6-1
J: TRBJ1-5
size: many
D: NA
DNA: TGTGCCAGCAGTGATGATAGCAATCAGCCCCAGCATTTT
CDR3: CASSDDSNQPQHF

V: TRBV4-1
J: TRBJ2-1
size: few
D: NA
DNA: TGCGCCAGCAGCCAAGATAGGGGGGGGAGCTCCTACAATGAGCAGTTCTTC
CDR3: CASSQDRGGSSYNEQFF

V: TRBV7-8
J: TRBJ1-2
size: few
D: NA
DNA: TGTGCCAGCAGCTTCCCGGGACGGGGGGACTATGGCTACACCTTC
CDR3: CASSFPGRGDYGYTF

V: TRBV7-9
J: TRBJ2-5
size: few
D: NA
DNA: TGTGCCAGCAGCTCACGGGGTCAGGGGAAGACCCAGTACTTC
CDR3: CASSSRGQGKTQYF

V: TRBV4-3
J: TRBJ1-1
size: NA
D: NA
DNA: TGCGCCAGCAGCCAGACAGTTCAGGGGAACACTGAAGCTTTCTTT
CDR3: CASSQTVQGNTEAFF

V: TRBV7-6
J: TRBJ2-1
size: few
D: NA
DNA: TGTGCCAGCAGCAATGGGGGACACTACAATGAGCAGTTCTTC
CDR3: CASSNGGHYNEQFF

V: TRBV7-9
J: TRBJ1-1
size: NA
D: NA
DNA: TGTGCCAGCAGCTTGGGCAGGGGATCCCCTGTAGCTTTCTTT
CDR3: CASSLGRGSPVAFF

V: TRBV6-5
J: TRBJ2-1
size: NA
D: NA
DNA: TGTGCCAGCAGTTACCGTCACGGGTACAATGAGCAGTTCTTC
CDR3: CASSYRHGYNEQFF

V: TRBV20-1
J: TRBJ2-2
size: NA
D: NA
DNA: TGCAGTGCTAGAGATCCAAGGGGAGGTACGAACACCGGGGAGCTGTTTTTT
CDR3: CSARDPRGGTNTGELFF

V: TRBV28
J: TRBJ2-2
size: few
D: TRBD1
DNA: TGTGCCAGCAGGCTCGCCGGGACAGGGGGGACCGGGGAGCTGTTTTTT
CDR3: CASRLAGTGGTGELFF

V: TRBV28
J: TRBJ2-1
size: many
D: NA
DNA: TGTGCCAGCAGTTCAAGCGGCCCCGTAGGGAATGAGCAGTTCTTC
CDR3: CASSSSGPVGNEQFF

V: TRBV16
J: TRBJ2-2
size: few
D: NA
DNA: TGTGCCAGCAGCCAATTGATACAGAACACCGGGGAGCTGTTTTTT
CDR3: CASSQLIQNTGELFF

V: TRBV5-1
J: TRBJ1-6
size: NA
D: NA
DNA: TGCGCCAGCAGCGTCTCAGAGACTAATTCACCCCTCCACTTT
CDR3: CASSVSETNSPLHF

V: TRBV7-9
J: TRBJ2-1
size: few
D: NA
DNA: TGTGCCAGTCTCCCTTTTTCGGTATCTGAGCAGTTCTTC
CDR3: CASLPFSVSEQFF

V: TRBV24-1
J: TRBJ2-1
size: many
D: TRBD2
DNA: TGTGCCACCAGTTATCAGCGGGGAAGCTCCTACAATGAGCAGTTCTTC
CDR3: CATSYQRGSSYNEQFF

V: TRBV12-3/TRBV12-4
J: TRBJ2-1
size: NA
D: NA
DNA: TGTGCCAGCAGTTTTGTGACTCTATACAATGAGCAGTTCTTC
CDR3: CASSFVTLYNEQFF

V: TRBV9
J: TRBJ1-6
size: NA
D: TRBD1
DNA: TGTGCCAGCAGCCCACACTGGACAGGGAATTCACCCCTCCACTTT
CDR3: CASSPHWTGNSPLHF

V: TRBV10-3
J: TRBJ2-2
size: many
D: NA
DNA: TGTGCCATCAGTGAGTCTGGACCAGGAGGTGCCACCGGGGAGCTGTTTTTT
CDR3: CAISESGPGGATGELFF

V: TRBV11-2
J: TRBJ2-6
size: NA
D: TRBD1
DNA: TGTGCCAGCAGCTCGGGACAGGGATTCTCTGGGGCCAACGTCCTGACTTTC
CDR3: CASSSGQGFSGANVLTF

V: TRBV20-1
J: TRBJ2-5
size: NA
D: TRBD2
DNA: TGCAGTGCCGGGGATAGCGGGGGCGTAGAGACCCAGTACTTC
CDR3: CSAGDSGGVETQYF

V: TRBV29-1
J: TRBJ2-1
size: NA
D: TRBD1
DNA: TGCAGCGTCAATGACAGGGATAGGGCATGGGATGAGCAGTTCTTC
CDR3: CSVNDRDRAWDEQFF

V: TRBV29-1
J: TRBJ2-7
size: many
D: NA
DNA: TGCAGCGTTGGGGGGAGCGTACCCTACGAGCAGTACTTC
CDR3: CSVGGSVPYEQYF

V: TRBV5-1
J: TRBJ2-2
size: NA
D: NA
DNA: TGCGCCAGCAGCAAGGACACCAACACCGGGGAGCTGTTTTTT
CDR3: CASSKDTNTGELFF

V: TRBV15
J: TRBJ1-1
size: NA
D: NA
DNA: TGTGCCACCAGCAGAGATAGCACAGACACTGAAGCTTTCTTT
CDR3: CATSRDSTDTEAFF

V: TRBV7-2
J: TRBJ2-1
size: NA
D: TRBD2
DNA: TGTGCCAGCACCCCAGAGTCGGGAGGGCCCTACAATGAGCAGTTCTTC
CDR3: CASTPESGGPYNEQFF

V: TRBV4-2
J: TRBJ2-6
size: NA
D: NA
DNA: TGTGCCAGCAGCCAAGAGTCGACCCGGTCTGGGGCCAACGTCCTGACTTTC
CDR3: CASSQESTRSGANVLTF

V: TRBV4-2
J: TRBJ2-7
size: many
D: NA
DNA: TGTGCCAGCAGCCAAGCGATCGGCAGGGAGAAGTCTTACGGATACGAGCAGTACTTC
CDR3: CASSQAIGREKSYGYEQYF

V: TRBV6-2/TRBV6-3
J: TRBJ2-1
size: NA
D: NA
DNA: TGTGCCAGCAGTTACTTCTTATCTGAGCAGTTCTTC
CDR3: CASSYFLSEQFF

V: TRBV4-3
J: TRBJ2-2
size: many
D: NA
DNA: TGCGCCAGCAGCCAAGACGGAACCGGGGAGCTGTTTTTT
CDR3: CASSQDGTGELFF

V: TRBV9
J: TRBJ1-1
size: NA
D: NA
DNA: TGTGCCAGCAGCGTAGAAACAGGTGGCGCTTTCTTT
CDR3: CASSVETGGAFF

V: TRBV5-5
J: TRBJ1-4
size: few
D: NA
DNA: TGTGCCAGCAGCTTGTTGGGTAATGAAAAACTGTTTTTT
CDR3: CASSLLGNEKLFF

V: TRBV7-2
J: TRBJ2-7
size: NA
D: NA
DNA: TGTGCCAGCAGCCAAAACCCCGGGGGAGGCCGCGAGCAGTACTTC
CDR3: CASSQNPGGGREQYF

V: TRBV7-2
J: TRBJ2-7
size: NA
D: TRBD2
DNA: TGTGCCAGCAGCCTCAGACTAGCGTCACTTGACTTC
CDR3: CASSLRLASLDF